This TCR beta chain appears in the sequencing data of a study of patients and donors after allogeneic stem cell transplantation. MiXCR, run by TCRdb on the RT-PCR reads, gives a single entry per CDR3 protein. The table records about a million distinct CDR3 sequences, roughly 18% of them present only once. This CDR3 spans 13 amino acids. V lost 6 bases and J lost 2, with 11 bases in between. This clonotype came up many times. This sequence joins TRBV12-3 or TRBV12-4 and TRBJ2-7; D is possibly TRBD2 (6 bases). The material sequenced was blood, either unsorted or a sorted T cell fraction (not recorded which). The sequence was collected from a human donor who was either an allogeneic HSCT recipient or a stem cell or donor lymphocyte infusion donor (not recorded which). It is not recorded whose cells these are; they may come from a transplant donor. The CDR3 loop is CASSHGGAYEQYF. The CDR3 DNA sequence: TGTGCCAGCAGCCACGGAGGGGCCTACGAGCAGTACTTC.